Reported below is one T cell receptor beta chain. The sample belongs to a study of T cell changes during pregnancy in multiple sclerosis. Produced via immunoSEQ multiplex PCR; TCRdb's table is partial and in-frame only. Of more than 65,000 clones in the sample, 91% are singletons; the top ten hold about 2.5%. Trimming cost V 4 bases and J 2 bases, with 11 bases left between them. Germline values: CDR1 MNHNS, CDR2 SASEGT. The CDR3 runs 14 residues. Sequencing was performed on peripheral blood, taken in the first trimester of pregnancy. This clonotype was sampled from a female donor with multiple sclerosis, enrolled in a pregnancy study. V and J are TRBV6-1 and TRBJ1-1; D call uncertain. The CDR3 spells CASSVAPRNTEAFF. CDR3 in DNA: TGTGCCAGCAGTGTAGCCCCGAGAAACACTGAAGCTTTCTTT.